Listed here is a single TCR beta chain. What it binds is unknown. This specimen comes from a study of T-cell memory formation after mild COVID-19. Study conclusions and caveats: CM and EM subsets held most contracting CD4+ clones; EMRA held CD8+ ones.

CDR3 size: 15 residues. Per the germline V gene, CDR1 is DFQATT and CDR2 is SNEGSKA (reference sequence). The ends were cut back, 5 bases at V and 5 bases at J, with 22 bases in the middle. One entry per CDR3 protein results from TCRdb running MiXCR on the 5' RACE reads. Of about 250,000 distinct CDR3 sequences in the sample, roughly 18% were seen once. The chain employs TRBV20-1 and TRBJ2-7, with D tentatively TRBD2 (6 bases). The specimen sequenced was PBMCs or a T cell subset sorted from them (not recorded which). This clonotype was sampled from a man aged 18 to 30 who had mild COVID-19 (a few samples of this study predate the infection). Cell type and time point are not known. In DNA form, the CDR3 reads TGCAGTGCTGAGACCCCGGGACTCCGGGGCGACGAGCAGTACTTC. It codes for CSAETPGLRGDEQYF.